This T cell receptor (beta chain) was documented in a study of control samples from healthy donors and cancer patients. Germline CDR1 and CDR2: SGHRS and YFSETQ. This CDR3 is built from 15 residues. V was clipped by 3 bases and J by 7 bases; unmatched bases: 9. Sequencing was performed with immunoSEQ multiplex PCR; in TCRdb, only in-frame clones are kept and a portion is missing. Of around 82,000 clones listed, about 87% are singletons. The chain has TRBV5-1 and TRBJ1-4; 7 nucleotides match TRBD1. The sequence came from a man in his fifties in good health. What was sequenced was blood. The CDR3 DNA reads TGCGCCAGCAGCTCCCTCAGTAGACAGGGTGAAAAACTGTTTTTT. Protein: CASSSLSRQGEKLFF.